The 14 T cell receptor beta chains given below trace back to one sample, sequenced in a study of CD8 T cells in ankylosing spondylitis. TCRdb redid the calling of the 5' RACE reads with MiXCR, one entry per CDR3 protein. The sample lists tens of thousands of distinct CDR3 sequences, approximately 5% occurring once. Sequencing was done on a sample of blood, either unsorted or a sorted T cell fraction (not recorded which). These receptors originate from a male donor with ankylosing spondylitis or in good health (not recorded which).

This clonotype was detected many times. V usage is TRBV6-6 and J usage is TRBJ1-1; no reliable D call. CDR1 is MNHNY, CDR2 SVGAGI, per germline (reference sequence). The CDR3 loop spans 15 amino acids. Trimming took off 4 bases at V and 11 bases at J, with 23 bases between the two ends. The CDR3 reads CASSSSGSGSLRAFF. CDR3 DNA: TGTGCCAGCAGTTCCTCCGGGTCAGGAAGTTTGCGGGCTTTCTTT.

This clonotype was recorded many times. The V and J genes are TRBV13 and TRBJ2-1; D gene ambiguous. The CDR3 extends over 13 amino acids. Trimming removed 7 bases at V and 3 bases at J, with 10 bases between. Germline CDR1 and CDR2: PRHDT and FYEKMQ (reference sequence). CDR3 nucleotides: TGTGCCAGCACCAACGGGCTCTACAATGAGCAGTTCTTC. As protein: CASTNGLYNEQFF.

Points on this clonotype: One junction end does not reproduce the germline sequence, and a read error may be involved. The chain combines TRBV13 with TRBJ2-7; the match to TRBD1 covers 7 bases. This CDR3 spans 13 amino acids. CDR1 PRHDT and CDR2 FYEKMQ come from the germline V gene (reference sequence). CDR3 region: CVSSLGQVYEQYF. In DNA form, the CDR3 reads TGTGTCAGCAGCTTAGGACAGGTCTACGAGCAGTACTTC.

This clonotype was detected ten times or more. CDR3 DNA sequence: TGTGCCAGCAGTTCGACAGGGGCGCGAGCGTTCTTC. This translates into CASSSTGARAFF. The rearrangement links TRBV6-5 to TRBJ2-1; 8 positions match TRBD1. The junction had 8 bases not matched to a gene; V was cut back by 4 bases and J by 15 bases. From germline, CDR1 is MNHEY and CDR2 SVGAGI. The CDR3 extends over 12 amino acids.

In this sample, this clonotype turned up many times. V is TRBV5-1 and J is TRBJ1-1; D is unresolved. This CDR3 region has 17 residues. With 1 base removed from V and 1 base from J, the gap between germline ends came to 17 bases. Germline V gene data show CDR1 as SGHRS and CDR2 as YFSETQ. The CDR3 loop is CASSLSAGLFRNTEAFF. The CDR3 DNA reads TGCGCCAGCAGCTTGTCGGCGGGTTTGTTTAGGAACACTGAAGCTTTCTTT. Supplemented by reference TRBV5-1 and TRBJ1-1, the full variable domain reads KAGVTQTPRYLIKTRGQQVTLSCSPISGHRSVSWYQQTPGQGLQFLFEYFSETQRNKGNFPGRFSGRQFSNSRSEMNVSTLELGDSALYLCASSLSAGLFRNTEAFFGQGTRLTVV.

This clonotype has a count of ten or more. The chain couples TRBV28 to TRBJ1-2; D gene uncertain. The CDR3 has 13 amino acids. Germline CDR1 is MDHEN and CDR2 is SYDVKM. The V end was cut by 10 bases, the J end by 0 bases, with 12 bases between. CDR3 amino acids: CATQIYSNYGYTF. Here the CDR3 DNA reads TGTGCCACCCAGATCTATTCTAACTATGGCTACACCTTC.

This clonotype was seen repeatedly, ten times or more. The chain joins TRBV20-1 to TRBJ1-2, with 9 bases matching TRBD1. This CDR3 contains 12 residues. With V trimmed by 8 bases and J by 6 bases, 7 bases remained unmatched. The germline gives CDR1 DFQATT, CDR2 SNEGSKA (reference sequence). CDR3 bases: TGCAGTCTACGGACAGGGGATGATGGCTACACCTTC. Its protein product is CSLRTGDDGYTF.

This clonotype occurred many times. The chain combines TRBV28 with TRBJ2-3; D may be TRBD1 (7 bases). CDR3 length: 14 amino acids. Germline V gene sequence: CDR1 MDHEN, CDR2 SYDVKM. Trimming left V 5 bases short and J 2 bases short, with 11 bases between. CDR3 sequence (DNA): TGTGCCAGCAGTCGCGGGACAGCCACAGATACGCAGTATTTT. This encodes CASSRGTATDTQYF.

This clonotype was recorded many times. V gene TRBV5-1 combines with J gene TRBJ1-2; 9 nucleotides agree with TRBD1. The J segment lost 4 bases and the V segment lost 3 bases, leaving 13 bases of the junction unmatched. Germline V gives CDR1 SGHRS, CDR2 YFSETQ. The CDR3 is 17 residues long. CDR3 sequence: CASSSPIPGQGSYGYTF. The CDR3 DNA is TGCGCCAGCAGCTCACCAATTCCGGGACAGGGAAGCTATGGCTACACCTTC.

This clonotype was counted many times. The chain joins TRBV18 to TRBJ2-2; D is perhaps TRBD2 (6 bases). The CDR3 is 16 amino acids. With 3 bases removed from V and 6 bases from J, the gap between germline ends came to 17 bases. The germline V gene encodes CDR1 KGHSH and CDR2 LQKENI. The CDR3 region is CASSPSRLVTPGELFF. The CDR3 DNA is TGTGCCAGCTCACCTTCCCGACTAGTGACCCCCGGGGAGCTGTTTTTT.

The sample holds many counts of this clonotype. This sequence joins TRBV20-1 and TRBJ2-5; weak D call: TRBD2 (5 bases). Germline V gives CDR1 DFQATT, CDR2 SNEGSKA (reference sequence). The CDR3 has 14 residues. V was clipped by 4 bases and J by 5 bases, with 17 bases between them. The CDR3 nucleotides read TGCAGTGCTATGCGTCCGGGTTCGGGGGAGACCCAGTACTTC. As protein: CSAMRPGSGETQYF.

This clonotype was seen repeatedly, ten times or more. This sequence joins TRBV5-1 and TRBJ1-6, with TRBD1 identical over 10 bases. The J segment lost 8 bases and the V segment lost 4 bases, leaving 6 bases of the junction unmatched. CDR1 and CDR2 (germline): SGHRS, YFSETQ. The CDR3 consists of 15 residues. CDR3 protein: CASSPTGQGDSPLHF. CDR3 coding DNA: TGCGCCAGCAGCCCGACAGGACAGGGGGATTCACCCCTCCACTTT.

This clonotype appeared a few times. This may arise from a read error, as a much more abundant clone is one base away. This sequence joins TRBV7-6 and TRBJ2-1; D remains unclear. The CDR3 sequence is 14 residues long. V lost 4 bases and J lost 6, with 13 bases in between. Looked up from germline, CDR1 is SGHVS and CDR2 is FNYEAQ. The CDR3 DNA reads TGTGCCAGCAGCTGGAGAAGGGTGGGCAATGAGCAGTTCTTC. Its translation is CASSWRRVGNEQFF.

This clonotype was observed many times. In DNA, the CDR3 is TGTGCCCGGGTCGGGAACACCGGGGAGCTGTTTTTT. It translates to CARVGNTGELFF. This chain joins TRBV7-9 and TRBJ2-2; D is uncertain. Trimming left V 11 bases short and J 1 base short, with 8 bases between. Per the germline V gene, CDR1 is SEHNR and CDR2 is FQNEAQ (reference sequence). The CDR3 runs to 12 residues.